A selection of T cell receptor beta chains follows, all from one sample in a study of Ad26.COV2.S vaccination and SARS-CoV-2 variants. The method was immunoSEQ multiplex PCR; TCRdb's version includes in-frame clones alone and lacks a portion of them. The repertoire has about 350,000 clones, around 88% of them found once; the top ten carry roughly a tenth. This material consisted of peripheral blood, taken in a trial of Ad26.COV2.S vaccine versus placebo. The source of these receptors is a person between 18 and 59 years old who received the Ad26.COV2.S COVID-19 vaccine or a placebo. Each CDR3 is given with its conserved first and last residue.

j_call	v_call	cdr3_aa
TRBJ1-4	TRBV5-6	CASRGSGGATNEKLFF
TRBJ1-1	TRBV5-4	CASSSDRLSEAFF
TRBJ2-6	TRBV7-2	CASSSRPLLVSGANVLTF
TRBJ2-2	TRBV5-1	CASDPGLADTGELFF
TRBJ2-7	TRBV4-2	CASSQDHGTFEQYF
TRBJ1-5	TRBV6-5	CASSYSRRLNQPQHF
TRBJ2-1	TRBV3-1/TRBV3-2	CASSQVLIGGRDSNEQFF
TRBJ1-1	TRBV6-5	CASRVVENTEAFF
TRBJ2-3	TRBV4-1	CASGDRGGTDTQYF
TRBJ2-5	TRBV7-3	CASSPTRDGETQYF
TRBJ2-7	TRBV28	CASSSPEHRAGLPYEQYF
TRBJ2-7	TRBV4-3	CASSQVVQGYEQYF
TRBJ1-4	TRBV18	CASSPLRDEKLFF
TRBJ2-3	TRBV11-3	CASSLGGTFREATDTQYF
TRBJ1-1	TRBV19	CASSMGNQEGPFSTEAFF
TRBJ2-7	TRBV4-1	CASSKTGAGEQYF
TRBJ2-1	TRBV9	CASSVGGGTYNEQFF
TRBJ2-3	TRBV2	CASRQGAQDTQYF
TRBJ1-1	TRBV6-5	CASSTGNTEAFF
TRBJ1-1	TRBV3-1/TRBV3-2	CASSPPGSTNTEAFF
TRBJ2-1	TRBV7-2	CASSPLPEQFF
TRBJ1-1	TRBV5-1	CASSHGGIAEAFF
TRBJ2-1	TRBV5-6	CASSFDNEQFF
TRBJ2-5	TRBV12-3/TRBV12-4	CASGATNQETQYF
TRBJ2-3	TRBV28	CATSLGGLPSTDTQYF
TRBJ1-4	TRBV28	CASSFPGQGANEKLFF
TRBJ2-2	TRBV2	CASTLWGQGASGELFF
TRBJ2-7	TRBV28	CASSLPWGQNDYEQYF
TRBJ1-1	TRBV25-1	CASSGGHPTGEAFF
TRBJ2-3	TRBV5-1	CASSTGTGSTDTQYF
TRBJ1-4	TRBV10-1	CASSESFREKLFF
TRBJ2-7	TRBV6-5	CASSYGGGLSYEQYF
TRBJ2-1	TRBV6-2/TRBV6-3	CASSYGNEQFF
TRBJ2-1	TRBV5-1	CASSKRRGASVNEQFF
TRBJ2-4	TRBV7-9	CASSSTLAGWDIQYF
TRBJ1-1	TRBV4-3	CASSQDGQGSTEAFF
TRBJ1-5	TRBV6-5	CASAFVGYSNQPQHF
TRBJ1-1	TRBV6-4	CASSDGPVMNTEAFF
TRBJ2-1	TRBV27	CASSLGQGRTYNEQFF
TRBJ1-5	TRBV27	CASSLEGSNQPQHF
TRBJ1-2	TRBV29-1	CSVEDGLGDGYTF
TRBJ2-4	TRBV7-3	CASSLGQHLGIQYF
TRBJ2-1	TRBV7-6	CASSSKPTSGFVHEQFF
TRBJ1-1	TRBV9	CASSILTGYTEAFF
TRBJ1-4	TRBV3-1/TRBV3-2	CASSPRAGGSEKLFF
TRBJ1-1	TRBV4-2	CASSQDRGELSTEAFF
TRBJ2-7	TRBV10-3	CAAGTYEQYF
TRBJ1-4	TRBV27	CASSLGQGAKEKLFF
TRBJ1-2	TRBV28	CASSFLTGSSYGYTF
TRBJ2-7	TRBV27	CASSRSGSSSWDEQYF
TRBJ1-1	TRBV27	CASSPAGWSEAFF
TRBJ1-5	TRBV7-9	CASSPKVPGGWGPQHF
TRBJ1-2	TRBV3-1/TRBV3-2	CASSLRDRGNYGYTF
TRBJ1-6	TRBV4-1	CASSQAAAGNSPLHF
TRBJ1-5	TRBV19	CASSIRVWGQPQHF